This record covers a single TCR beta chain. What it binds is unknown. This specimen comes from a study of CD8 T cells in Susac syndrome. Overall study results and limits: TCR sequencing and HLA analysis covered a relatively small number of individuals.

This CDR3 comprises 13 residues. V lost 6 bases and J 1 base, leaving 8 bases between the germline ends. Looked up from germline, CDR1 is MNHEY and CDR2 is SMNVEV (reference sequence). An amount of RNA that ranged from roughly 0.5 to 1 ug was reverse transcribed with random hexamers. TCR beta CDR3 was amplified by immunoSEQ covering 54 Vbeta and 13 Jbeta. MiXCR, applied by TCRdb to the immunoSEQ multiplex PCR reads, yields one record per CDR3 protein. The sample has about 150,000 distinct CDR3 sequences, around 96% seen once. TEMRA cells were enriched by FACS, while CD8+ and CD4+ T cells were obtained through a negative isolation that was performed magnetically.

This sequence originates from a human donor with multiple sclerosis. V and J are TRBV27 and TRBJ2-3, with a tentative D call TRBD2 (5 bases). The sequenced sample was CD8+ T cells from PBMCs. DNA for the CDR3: TGTGCCAGCAGGGGCGGGCGCACAGATACGCAGTATTTT. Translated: CASRGGRTDTQYF.